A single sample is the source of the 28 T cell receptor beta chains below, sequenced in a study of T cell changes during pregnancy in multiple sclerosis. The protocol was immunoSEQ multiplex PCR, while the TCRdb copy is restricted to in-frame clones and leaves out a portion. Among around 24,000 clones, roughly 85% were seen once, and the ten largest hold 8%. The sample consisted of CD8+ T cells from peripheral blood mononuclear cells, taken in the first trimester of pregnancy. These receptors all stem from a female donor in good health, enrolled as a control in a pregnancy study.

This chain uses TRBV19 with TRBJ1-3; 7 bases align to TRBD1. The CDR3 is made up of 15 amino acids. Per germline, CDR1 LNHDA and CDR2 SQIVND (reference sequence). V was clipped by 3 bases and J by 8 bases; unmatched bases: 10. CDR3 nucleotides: TGTGCCAGTAGTATCCGGACAGGCGGCTGGGACACCATATATTTT. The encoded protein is CASSIRTGGWDTIYF.

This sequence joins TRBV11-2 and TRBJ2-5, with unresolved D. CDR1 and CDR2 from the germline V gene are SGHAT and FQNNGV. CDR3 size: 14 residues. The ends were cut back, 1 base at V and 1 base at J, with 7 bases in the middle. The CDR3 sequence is CASSLVGSQETQYF. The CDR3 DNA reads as TGTGCCAGCAGCTTAGTTGGCAGCCAAGAGACCCAGTACTTC.

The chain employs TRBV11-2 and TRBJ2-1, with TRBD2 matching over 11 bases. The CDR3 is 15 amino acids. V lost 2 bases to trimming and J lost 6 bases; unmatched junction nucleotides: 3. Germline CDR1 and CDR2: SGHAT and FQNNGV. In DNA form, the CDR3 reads TGTGCCAGCAGCTTACTAGCGGGGGGCGTCAATGAGCAGTTCTTC. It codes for CASSLLAGGVNEQFF.

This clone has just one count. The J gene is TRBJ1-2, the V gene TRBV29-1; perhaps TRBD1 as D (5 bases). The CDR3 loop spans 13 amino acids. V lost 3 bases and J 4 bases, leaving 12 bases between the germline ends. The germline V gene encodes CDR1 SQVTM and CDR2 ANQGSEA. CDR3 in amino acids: CSVEGEDSYGYTF. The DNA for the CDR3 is TGCAGCGTTGAGGGGGAGGATAGCTATGGCTACACCTTC.

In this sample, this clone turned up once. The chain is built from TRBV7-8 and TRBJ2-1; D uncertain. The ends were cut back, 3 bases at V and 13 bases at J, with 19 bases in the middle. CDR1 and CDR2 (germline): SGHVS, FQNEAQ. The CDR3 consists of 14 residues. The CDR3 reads CASSFNSDSLEQFF. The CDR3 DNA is TGTGCCAGCAGCTTCAACTCCGACTCACTTGAACAGTTCTTC.

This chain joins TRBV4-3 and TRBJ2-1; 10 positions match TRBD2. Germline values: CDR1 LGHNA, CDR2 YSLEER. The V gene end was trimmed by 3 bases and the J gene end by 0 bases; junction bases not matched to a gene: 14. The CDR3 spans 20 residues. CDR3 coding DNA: TGCGCCAGCAGCCATGTTTCTAGCGGGGGCCCCTACTTCTCCTACAATGAGCAGTTCTTC. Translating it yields CASSHVSSGGPYFSYNEQFF.

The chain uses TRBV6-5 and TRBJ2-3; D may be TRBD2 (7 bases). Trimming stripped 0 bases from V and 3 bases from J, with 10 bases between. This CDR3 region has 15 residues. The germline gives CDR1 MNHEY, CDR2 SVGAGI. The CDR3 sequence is CASSYSRGGTDTQYF. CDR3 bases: TGTGCCAGCAGTTACTCCAGGGGAGGGACAGATACGCAGTATTTT.

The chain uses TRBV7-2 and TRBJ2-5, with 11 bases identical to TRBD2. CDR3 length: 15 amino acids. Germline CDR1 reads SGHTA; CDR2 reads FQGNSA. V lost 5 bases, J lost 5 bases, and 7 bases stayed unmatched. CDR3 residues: CASSGSGGAGETQYF. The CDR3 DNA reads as TGTGCCAGCAGCGGTAGCGGGGGGGCCGGGGAGACCCAGTACTTC.

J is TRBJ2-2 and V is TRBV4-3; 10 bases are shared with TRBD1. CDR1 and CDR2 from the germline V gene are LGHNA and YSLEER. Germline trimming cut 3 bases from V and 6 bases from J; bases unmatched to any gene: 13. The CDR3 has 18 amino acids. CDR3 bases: TGCGCCAGCAGCCATACCTCCGGGACAGGGGAAGTAGCCGGGGAGCTGTTTTTT. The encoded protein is CASSHTSGTGEVAGELFF.

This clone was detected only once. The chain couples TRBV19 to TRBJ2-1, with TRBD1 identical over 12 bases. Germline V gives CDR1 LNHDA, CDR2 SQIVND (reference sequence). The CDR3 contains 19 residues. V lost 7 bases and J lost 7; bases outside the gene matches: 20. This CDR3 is CASINRGGDRGQSWNEQFF. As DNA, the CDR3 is TGTGCCAGTATCAATCGAGGAGGGGACAGGGGGCAATCTTGGAATGAGCAGTTCTTC.

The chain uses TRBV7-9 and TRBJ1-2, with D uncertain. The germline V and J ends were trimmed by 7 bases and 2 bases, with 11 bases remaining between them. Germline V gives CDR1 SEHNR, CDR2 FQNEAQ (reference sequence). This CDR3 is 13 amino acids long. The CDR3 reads CASKRPGNYGYTF. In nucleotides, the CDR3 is TGTGCCAGCAAGAGACCCGGGAACTATGGCTACACCTTC. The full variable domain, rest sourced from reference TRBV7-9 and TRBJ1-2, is DTGVSQNPRHKITKRGQNVTFRCDPISEHNRLYWYRQTLGQGPEFLTYFQNEAQLEKSRLLSDRFSAERPKGSFSTLEIQRTEQGDSAMYLCASKRPGNYGYTFGSGTRLTVV.

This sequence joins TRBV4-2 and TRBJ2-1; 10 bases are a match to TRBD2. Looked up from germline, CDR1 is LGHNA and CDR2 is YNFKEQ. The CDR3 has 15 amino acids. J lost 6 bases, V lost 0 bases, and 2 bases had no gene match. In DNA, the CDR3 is TGTGCCAGCAGCCAAGAAGCGGGGGGGGTCAATGAGCAGTTCTTC. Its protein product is CASSQEAGGVNEQFF.

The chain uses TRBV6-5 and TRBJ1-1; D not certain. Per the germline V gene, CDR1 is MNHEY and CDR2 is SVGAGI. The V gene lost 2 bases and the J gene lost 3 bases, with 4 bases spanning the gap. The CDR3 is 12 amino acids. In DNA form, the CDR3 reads TGTGCCAGCAGTTACCGGGACACTGAAGCTTTCTTT. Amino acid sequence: CASSYRDTEAFF.

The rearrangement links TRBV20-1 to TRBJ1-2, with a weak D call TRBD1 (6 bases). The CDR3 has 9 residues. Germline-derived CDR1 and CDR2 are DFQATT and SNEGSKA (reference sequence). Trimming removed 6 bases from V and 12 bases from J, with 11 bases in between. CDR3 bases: TGCAGTGCCAATACAGGGCACACCTTC. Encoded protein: CSANTGHTF.

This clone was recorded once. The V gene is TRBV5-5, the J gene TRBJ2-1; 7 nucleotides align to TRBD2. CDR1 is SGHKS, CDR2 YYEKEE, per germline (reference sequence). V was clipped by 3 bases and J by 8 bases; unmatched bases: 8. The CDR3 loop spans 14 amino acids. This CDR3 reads CASSWEGFGDEQFF. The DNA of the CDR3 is TGTGCCAGCAGCTGGGAGGGTTTCGGGGATGAGCAGTTCTTC.

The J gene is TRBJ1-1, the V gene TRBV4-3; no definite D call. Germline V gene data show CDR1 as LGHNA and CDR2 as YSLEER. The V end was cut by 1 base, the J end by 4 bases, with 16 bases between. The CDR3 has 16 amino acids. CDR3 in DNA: TGCGCCAGCAGCCAAGGTGGAGGGCACCTAGGCACTGAAGCTTTCTTT. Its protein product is CASSQGGGHLGTEAFF.

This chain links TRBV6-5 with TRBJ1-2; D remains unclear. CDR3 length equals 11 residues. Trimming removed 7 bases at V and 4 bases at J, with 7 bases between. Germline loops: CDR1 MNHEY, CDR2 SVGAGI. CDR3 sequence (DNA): TGTGCCAGCATTGGGAGCTATGGCTACACCTTC. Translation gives CASIGSYGYTF.

In nucleotides, the CDR3 is TGTGCCACCAGCAGAGTGACTAGCGGCAAAGAGACCCAGTACTTC. Translation: CATSRVTSGKETQYF. The chain has TRBV15 and TRBJ2-5; 9 nucleotides align to TRBD2. V shed 1 base and J 3 bases; nucleotides not matched to a gene: 3. The CDR3 is 15 amino acids. The germline V gene has CDR1 LNHNV and CDR2 YYDKDF (reference sequence).

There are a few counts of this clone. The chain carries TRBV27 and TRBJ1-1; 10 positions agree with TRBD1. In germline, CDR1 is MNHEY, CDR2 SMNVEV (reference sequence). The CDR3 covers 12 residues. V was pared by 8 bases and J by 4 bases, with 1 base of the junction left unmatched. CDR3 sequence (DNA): TGTGCCAGCTGGACAGGGGGCACTGAAGCTTTCTTT. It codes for CASWTGGTEAFF.

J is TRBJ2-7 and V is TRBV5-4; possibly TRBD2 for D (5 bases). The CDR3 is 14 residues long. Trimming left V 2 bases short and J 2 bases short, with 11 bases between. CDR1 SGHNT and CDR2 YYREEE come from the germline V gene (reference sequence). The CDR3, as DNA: TGTGCCAGCAGCTTCTACGGGGAAGCCTACGAGCAGTACTTC. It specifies CASSFYGEAYEQYF.

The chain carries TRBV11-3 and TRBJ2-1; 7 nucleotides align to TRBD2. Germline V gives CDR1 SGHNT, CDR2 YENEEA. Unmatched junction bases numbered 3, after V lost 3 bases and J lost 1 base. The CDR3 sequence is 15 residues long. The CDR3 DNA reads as TGTGCCAGCAGCTTCGGACTAGATTCCTACAATGAGCAGTTCTTC. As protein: CASSFGLDSYNEQFF.

CDR3 sequence: CASSFAGAGYEQYF. The CDR3 region has the DNA TGTGCCAGCAGTTTCGCAGGGGCGGGCTACGAGCAGTACTTC. This sequence joins TRBV27 and TRBJ2-7, with D perhaps matching TRBD1 (6 bases). CDR1 is MNHEY, CDR2 SMNVEV, per germline (reference sequence). The length of the CDR3 is 14 residues. The V end lost 3 bases, the J end lost 3 bases, and 12 bases lay between the germline ends.

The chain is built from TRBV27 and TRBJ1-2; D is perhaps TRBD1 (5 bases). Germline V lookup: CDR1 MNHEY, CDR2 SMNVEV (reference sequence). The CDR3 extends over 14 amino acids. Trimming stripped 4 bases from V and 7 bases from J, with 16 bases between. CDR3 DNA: TGTGCCAGCAGTTCGCAGGGCTGGGTGGGTGGCTACACCTTC. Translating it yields CASSSQGWVGGYTF.

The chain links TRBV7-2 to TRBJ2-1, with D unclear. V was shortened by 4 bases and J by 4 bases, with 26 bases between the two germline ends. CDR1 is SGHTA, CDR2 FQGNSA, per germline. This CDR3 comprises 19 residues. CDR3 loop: CASSSYFRSTNSQYNEQFF. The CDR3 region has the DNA TGTGCCAGCAGCTCATATTTTCGCTCCACGAACAGCCAGTACAATGAGCAGTTCTTC.

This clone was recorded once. CDR3: CASSQSQGASEAFF. Written as DNA, the CDR3 is TGTGCCAGCAGCCAGTCGCAGGGGGCCTCTGAAGCTTTCTTT. The V and J genes are TRBV6-6 and TRBJ1-1; 8 nucleotides line up with TRBD1. This CDR3 region has 14 residues. V lost 6 bases and J lost 6; bases outside the gene matches: 9. Germline CDR1 is MNHNY and CDR2 is SVGAGI (reference sequence).

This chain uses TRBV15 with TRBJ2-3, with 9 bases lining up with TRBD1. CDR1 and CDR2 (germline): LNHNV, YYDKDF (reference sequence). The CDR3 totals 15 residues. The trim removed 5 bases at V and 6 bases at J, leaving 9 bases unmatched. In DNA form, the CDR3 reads TGTGCCACCAGCTTACGGACAGGGGCGAGGGATACGCAGTATTTT. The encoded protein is CATSLRTGARDTQYF.

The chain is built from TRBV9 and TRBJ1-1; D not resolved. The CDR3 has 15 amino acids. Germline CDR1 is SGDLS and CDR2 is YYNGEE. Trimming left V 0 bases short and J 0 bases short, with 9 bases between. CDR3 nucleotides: TGTGCCAGCAGCGTAGCTGGAGTTATGAACACTGAAGCTTTCTTT. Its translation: CASSVAGVMNTEAFF.

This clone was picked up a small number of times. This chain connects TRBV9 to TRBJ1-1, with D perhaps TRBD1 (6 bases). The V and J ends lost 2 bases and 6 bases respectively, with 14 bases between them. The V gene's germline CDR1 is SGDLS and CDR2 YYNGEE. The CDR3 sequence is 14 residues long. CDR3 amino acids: CASSVPTGSAEAFF. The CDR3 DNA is TGTGCCAGCAGCGTTCCTACAGGGTCAGCTGAAGCTTTCTTT.